The entry that follows covers one TCR beta chain sequence. Time point reported: blood at routine non-recurrence follow-up after resection. Whole RNA was taken from tumor, nontumor lung or frozen PBMC; it was then sequenced unsorted. This sample was included in a study of spatial heterogeneity in lung cancer. Study details: Alpha-chain sequences were consistently detected less often than beta-chain sequences.

This CDR3 has 15 amino acids. CDR1 is SGHTA and CDR2 is FQGNSA in the germline V gene. V lost 4 bases to trimming and J lost 0 bases, with 13 bases between them. The presence of a unique molecular identifier marked each TCR cDNA molecule. TCRdb fed the 5' RACE reads into MiXCR, producing one record per CDR3 protein. This table holds some 120,000 distinct CDR3 sequences, 10% to 15% found once. The TCR originated in a male donor with early-stage non-small cell lung cancer. The material was PBMCs, obtained at follow-up. V usage is TRBV7-2 and J usage is TRBJ2-7, with a weak D call TRBD2 (6 bases). The CDR3 nucleotides read TGTGCCAGCAGCTCGTCCGCGGGGATCTCCTACGAGCAGTACTTC. This codes for CASSSSAGISYEQYF.